This is a list of T cell receptor beta chains from one sample in a study of T cell responses to AZD1222 COVID-19 vaccine. TCRdb's table, derived via immunoSEQ multiplex PCR, lists solely in-frame clones and lacks some. The sample yields roughly 100,000 clones, around nine tenths seen once. The material was peripheral blood, obtained 28 days after the second dose of the MenACWY control vaccine. The receptor source for this set is an adult who received the MenACWY meningococcal vaccine as a control. The CDR3 runs from the conserved cysteine through the conserved F or W.

TRBV2	CASSAGTSRGELFF
TRBV6-5	CASSLQSTDTQYF
TRBV5-1	CASSSGQVNTEAFF
TRBV7-2	CASSLQGSSYNSPLHF
TRBV3-1/TRBV3-2	CASSQRDRETEAFF
TRBV18	CASTGGNQNQPQHF
TRBV3-1/TRBV3-2	CASSRWTDLNEKLFF
TRBV28	CASSLSDTDTQYF
TRBV24-1	CATSDTSGGSNTGELFF
TRBV28	CASSFSVGLINTQYF
TRBV7-8	CASSLQGGELFF
TRBV7-2	CASSLTSPTAKGNTIYF
TRBV6-5	CASKRSDTQYF
TRBV7-2	CASSTSGSGNTIYF
TRBV9	CASSVVQGGGNEQFF
TRBV6-2/TRBV6-3	CASSLTEGHGYTF
TRBV28	CASRDRVTYEQYF
TRBV27	CASRMQGASNYGYTF
TRBV11-1	CASSLLAGGYEQYF
TRBV18	CASSPPENHPNEQFF
TRBV7-2	CASSLISGELFF
TRBV7-2	CASSRTFYSNQPQHF
TRBV7-2	CASSYRRAYEQYF
TRBV5-5	CASSLGGMNTEAFF
TRBV13	CASSNTGFGGTEAFF
TRBV6-1	CASSEPGLGTYEQYF
TRBV24-1	CATSDTGTGGGYTF
TRBV2	CASSGIENRASYEQYF
TRBV28	CASSVLSGEQYF
TRBV30	CAWSGGAVNQPQHF
TRBV19	CASTVEGSNGYTF
TRBV12-3/TRBV12-4	CASSPPSDTEAFF
TRBV30	CAWGQGFRIGYTF
TRBV19	CASSIGRSSYEQYF
TRBV19	CASSTSSGEETQYF
TRBV3-1/TRBV3-2	CASSLKGIETQYF
TRBV2	CASTGTLPSGQFF
TRBV4-3	CASSQAATGGNSPLHF
TRBV3-1/TRBV3-2	CASSRMTGSGELFF
TRBV27	CASSLRTGGIIAEAFF
TRBV7-2	CASSLIGGRLQETQYF